These 3 T cell receptor beta chains share one sample of origin, sequenced in a study of early T cells in non-severe SARS-CoV-2 infection. TCRdb reprocessed the 5' RACE reads with MiXCR, giving one entry per CDR3 protein. The sample shows approximately 30,000 distinct CDR3 sequences, roughly 7% of them seen only once. The sequenced material came from whole blood. The receptors stem from an adult who was a healthcare worker with PCR-confirmed SARS-CoV-2 infection or an uninfected control (not recorded which).

This sequence joins TRBV6-2 or TRBV6-3 and TRBJ1-5, with D maybe TRBD1 (5 bases). This CDR3 region has 15 residues. Germline CDR1 MNHEY, CDR2 SVGEGT. Trimming removed 6 bases from V and 2 bases from J, with 14 bases in between. CDR3 region: CASSMGRGGNQPQHF. The CDR3 DNA reads TGTGCCAGCAGCATGGGACGGGGCGGCAATCAGCCCCAGCATTTT.

This chain connects TRBV3-2 to TRBJ2-3; the DNA was not used to check the table's D call, TRBD2. TRBV3-2 corresponds to a pseudogene. CDR3 length: 17 amino acids. The chain's CDR3 is CASSQGVTSGSTDTQYF. DNA of the CDR3: TGTGCCAGCAGCCAAGGGGTGACTAGCGGGAGCACAGATACGCAGTATTTT.

By share, this clonotype ranks as medium-sized. The chain employs TRBV20-1 and TRBJ1-6; possibly TRBD1 for D (6 bases). This CDR3 has 14 amino acids. The V end was cut by 5 bases, the J end by 2 bases, with 10 bases between. CDR1 is DFQATT and CDR2 is SNEGSKA in the germline V gene (reference sequence). The CDR3 reads CSAVQGPYNSPLHF. The CDR3 region has the DNA TGCAGTGCTGTACAGGGACCCTATAATTCACCCCTCCACTTT.